This T cell receptor beta chain was captured in a study of T cell responses to AZD1222 COVID-19 vaccine. Background on the study: Whether given at about 4 or about 12 weeks, second doses were pooled.

Findings and caveats of the study: Seropositive AZD1222 recipients at baseline numbered only five or six. Unmutated regions of variants are reportedly targeted by nearly half of spike-specific TCRs.

As for this clone: Its antigen is still unknown. Compared with germline, one end of the junction differs, possibly owing to a read error.

The CDR3 runs to 13 residues. The table came from immunoSEQ multiplex PCR; TCRdb's copy has only in-frame clones and leaves some out. In the table there are 150,000 to 180,000 clones, roughly 90% of which are singletons. This clonotype originated in an adult in good health. This material consisted of peripheral blood, taken on day 0 of AZD1222 vaccination. The chain recombines TRBV12-3 or TRBV12-4 with TRBJ2-1, with 9 bases fitting TRBD2. This chain's CDR3 is CASSVAGVGEQFF. The CDR3 DNA is TGTGCCAGCAGTGTAGCGGGAGTGGGTGAGCAGTTCTTC.